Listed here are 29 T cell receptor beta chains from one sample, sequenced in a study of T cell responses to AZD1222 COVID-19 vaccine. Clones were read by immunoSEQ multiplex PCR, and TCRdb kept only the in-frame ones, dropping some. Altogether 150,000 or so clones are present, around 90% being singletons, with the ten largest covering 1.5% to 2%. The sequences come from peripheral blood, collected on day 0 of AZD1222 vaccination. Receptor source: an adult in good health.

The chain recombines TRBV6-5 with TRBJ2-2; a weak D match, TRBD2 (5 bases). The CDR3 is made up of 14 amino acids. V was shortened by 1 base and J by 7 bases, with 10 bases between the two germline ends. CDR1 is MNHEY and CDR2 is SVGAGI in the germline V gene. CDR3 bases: TGTGCCAGCAGTTACTTGACCCGGGGCGGGGAGCTGTTTTTT. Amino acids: CASSYLTRGGELFF.

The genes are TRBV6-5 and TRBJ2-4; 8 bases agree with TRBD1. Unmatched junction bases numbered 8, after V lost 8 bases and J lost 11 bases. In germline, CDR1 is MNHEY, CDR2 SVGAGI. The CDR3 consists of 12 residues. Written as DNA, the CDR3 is TGTGCCAGCGGGAAGGACAGGGCCGTTCAGTACTTC. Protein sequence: CASGKDRAVQYF.

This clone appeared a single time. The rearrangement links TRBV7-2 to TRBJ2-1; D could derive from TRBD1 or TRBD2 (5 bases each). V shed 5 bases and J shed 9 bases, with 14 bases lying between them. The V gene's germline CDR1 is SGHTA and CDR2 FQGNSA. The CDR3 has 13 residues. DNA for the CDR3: TGTGCCAGCAGCCGCGCGGTGAGGGGTGAGCAGTTCTTC. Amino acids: CASSRAVRGEQFF.

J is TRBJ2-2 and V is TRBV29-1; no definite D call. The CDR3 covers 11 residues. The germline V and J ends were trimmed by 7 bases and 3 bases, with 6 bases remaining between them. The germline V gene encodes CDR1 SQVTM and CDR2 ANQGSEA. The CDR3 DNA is TGCAGCGCCCCATACACCGGGGAGCTGTTTTTT. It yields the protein CSAPYTGELFF.

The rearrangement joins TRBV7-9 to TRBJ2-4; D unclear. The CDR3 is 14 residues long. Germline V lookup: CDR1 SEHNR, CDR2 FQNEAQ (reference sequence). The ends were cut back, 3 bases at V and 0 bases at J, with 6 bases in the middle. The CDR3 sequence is CASSLTLAKNIQYF. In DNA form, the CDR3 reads TGTGCCAGCAGCTTGACCCTAGCCAAAAACATTCAGTACTTC.

CDR3 sequence reads: CASSYLVSGELFF. The CDR3 nucleotides are TGTGCCAGCAGCTATCTAGTGTCCGGGGAGCTGTTTTTT. The chain carries TRBV7-2 and TRBJ2-2; D is ambiguous. Germline assignment: CDR1 SGHTA and CDR2 FQGNSA. Trimming cost V 4 bases and J 6 bases, with 9 bases left between them. This CDR3 region has 13 residues.

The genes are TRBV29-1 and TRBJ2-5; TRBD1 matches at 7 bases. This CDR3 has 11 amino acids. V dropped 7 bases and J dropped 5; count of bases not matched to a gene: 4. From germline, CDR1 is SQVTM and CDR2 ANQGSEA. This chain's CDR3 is CSADREETQYF. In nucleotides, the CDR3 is TGCAGCGCCGACAGGGAGGAGACCCAGTACTTC. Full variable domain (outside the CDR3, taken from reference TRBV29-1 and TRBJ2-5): SAVISQKPSRDICQRGTSLTIQCQVDSQVTMMFWYRQQPGQSLTLIATANQGSEATYESGFVIDKFPISRPNLTFSTLTVSNMSPEDSSIYLCSADREETQYFGPGTRLLVL.

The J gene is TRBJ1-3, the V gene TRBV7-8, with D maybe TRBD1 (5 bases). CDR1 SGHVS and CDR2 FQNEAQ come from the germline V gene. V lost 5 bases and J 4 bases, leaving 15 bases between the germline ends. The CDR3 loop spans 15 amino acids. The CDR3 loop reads CASSRGHPGGNTIYF. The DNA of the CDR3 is TGTGCCAGCAGCCGCGGACACCCGGGGGGAAACACCATATATTTT.

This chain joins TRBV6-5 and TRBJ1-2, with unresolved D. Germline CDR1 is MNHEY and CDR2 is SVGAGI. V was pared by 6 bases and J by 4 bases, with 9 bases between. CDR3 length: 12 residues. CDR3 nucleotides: TGTGCCAGCAGGGCGACGGGCTATGGCTACACCTTC. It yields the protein CASRATGYGYTF.

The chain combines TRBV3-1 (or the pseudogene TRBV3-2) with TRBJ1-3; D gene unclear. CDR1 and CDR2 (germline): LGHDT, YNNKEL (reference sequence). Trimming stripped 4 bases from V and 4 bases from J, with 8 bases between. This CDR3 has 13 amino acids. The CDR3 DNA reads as TGTGCCAGCAGCCCCGGTTCAGGAAACACCATATATTTT. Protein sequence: CASSPGSGNTIYF.

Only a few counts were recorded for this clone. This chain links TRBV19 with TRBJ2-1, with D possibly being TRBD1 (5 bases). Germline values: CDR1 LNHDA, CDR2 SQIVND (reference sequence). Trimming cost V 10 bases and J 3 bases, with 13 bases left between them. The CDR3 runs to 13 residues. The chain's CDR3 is CATDQGHYNEQFF. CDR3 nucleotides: TGTGCCACCGATCAAGGACACTACAATGAGCAGTTCTTC.

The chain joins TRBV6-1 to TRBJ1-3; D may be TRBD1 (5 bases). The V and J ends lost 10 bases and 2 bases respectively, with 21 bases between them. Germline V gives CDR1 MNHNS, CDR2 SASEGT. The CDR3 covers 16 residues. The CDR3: CATTEGLASAGNTIYF. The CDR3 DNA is TGTGCCACCACTGAGGGGCTCGCCTCTGCTGGAAACACCATATATTTT.

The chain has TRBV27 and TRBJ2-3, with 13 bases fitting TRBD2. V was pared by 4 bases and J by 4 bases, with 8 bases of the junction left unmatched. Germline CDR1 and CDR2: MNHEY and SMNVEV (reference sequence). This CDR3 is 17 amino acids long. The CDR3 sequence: CASSSPSTSGGPDTQYF. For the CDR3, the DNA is TGTGCCAGCAGTTCCCCCTCGACTAGCGGGGGGCCAGATACGCAGTATTTT.

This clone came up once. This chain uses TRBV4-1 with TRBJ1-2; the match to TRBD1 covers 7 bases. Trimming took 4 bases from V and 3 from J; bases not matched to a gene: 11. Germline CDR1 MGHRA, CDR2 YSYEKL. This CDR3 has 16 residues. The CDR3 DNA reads TGCGCCAGCAGCCCTGGCCCAGGGGGATGGGACTATGGCTACACCTTC. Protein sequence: CASSPGPGGWDYGYTF.

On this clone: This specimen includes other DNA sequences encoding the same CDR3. The CDR3 DNA reads TGTGCCAGCAGTTACGGAGGGAATCAGCCCCAGCATTTT. This codes for CASSYGGNQPQHF. The chain is built from TRBV6-5 and TRBJ1-5, with D hard to call. V lost 2 bases and J 4 bases, leaving 6 bases between the germline ends. This CDR3 is 13 amino acids long. Germline V CDR1 and CDR2: MNHEY, SVGAGI.

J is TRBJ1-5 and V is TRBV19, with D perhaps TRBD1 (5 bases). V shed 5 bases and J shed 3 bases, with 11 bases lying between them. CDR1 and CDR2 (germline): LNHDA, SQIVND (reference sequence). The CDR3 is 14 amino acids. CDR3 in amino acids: CASSGATLNQPQHF. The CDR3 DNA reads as TGTGCCAGTAGTGGGGCTACTCTCAATCAGCCCCAGCATTTT. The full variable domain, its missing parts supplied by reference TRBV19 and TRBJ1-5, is DGGITQSPKYLFRKEGQNVTLSCEQNLNHDAMYWYRQDPGQGLRLIYYSQIVNDFQKGDIAEGYSVSREKKESFPLTVTSAQKNPTAFYLCASSGATLNQPQHFGDGTRLSIL.

CDR3 amino acids: CASSVGASGGNTIYF. CDR3 nucleotides: TGTGCCAGCAGCGTAGGAGCCAGCGGGGGAAACACCATATATTTT. This chain joins TRBV9 and TRBJ1-3; no clear D gene. CDR1 SGDLS and CDR2 YYNGEE come from the germline V gene. V gave up 0 bases and J gave up 4 bases, with 11 bases separating them. This CDR3 has 15 amino acids. Full variable domain (remainder filled in from reference TRBV9 and TRBJ1-3): DSGVTQTPKHLITATGQRVTLRCSPRSGDLSVYWYQQSLDQGLQFLIQYYNGEERAKGNILERFSAQQFPDLHSELNLSSLELGDSALYFCASSVGASGGNTIYFGEGSWLTVV.

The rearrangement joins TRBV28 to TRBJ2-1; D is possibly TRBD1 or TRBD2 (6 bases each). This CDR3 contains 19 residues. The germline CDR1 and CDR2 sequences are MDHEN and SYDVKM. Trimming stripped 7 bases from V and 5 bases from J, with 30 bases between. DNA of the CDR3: TGTGCCAGCAACCCTCGGCACCTAGGGTCCCCGGAGGGGGACAATGAGCAGTTCTTC. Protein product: CASNPRHLGSPEGDNEQFF. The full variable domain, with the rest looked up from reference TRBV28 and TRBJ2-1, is DVKVTQSSRYLVKRTGEKVFLECVQDMDHENMFWYRQDPGLGLRLIYFSYDVKMKEKGDIPEGYSVSREKKERFSLILESASTNQTSMYLCASNPRHLGSPEGDNEQFFGPGTRLTVL.

The CDR3 is CASSPPDTKETQYF. As DNA, the CDR3 is TGTGCCAGCAGTCCCCCGGACACAAAAGAGACCCAGTACTTC. The chain employs TRBV28 and TRBJ2-5; possible D gene TRBD1, 5 bases. Germline CDR1 is MDHEN and CDR2 is SYDVKM. V lost 5 bases to trimming and J lost 3 bases, with 13 bases between them. The CDR3 contains 14 residues.

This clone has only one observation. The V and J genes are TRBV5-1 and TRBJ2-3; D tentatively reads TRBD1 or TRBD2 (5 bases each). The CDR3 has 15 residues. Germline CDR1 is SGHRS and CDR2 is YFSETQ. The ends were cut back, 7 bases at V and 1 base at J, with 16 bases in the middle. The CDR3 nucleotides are TGCGCCAGCCAGCTAGGGGCCGGGGGCACAGATACGCAGTATTTT. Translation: CASQLGAGGTDTQYF.

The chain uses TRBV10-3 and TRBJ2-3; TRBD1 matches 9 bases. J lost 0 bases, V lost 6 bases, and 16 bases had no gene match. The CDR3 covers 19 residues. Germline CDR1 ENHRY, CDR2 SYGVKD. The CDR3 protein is CAIRSSGTGIGGSTDTQYF. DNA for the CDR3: TGTGCCATCAGGTCCTCCGGGACAGGGATTGGCGGGAGCACAGATACGCAGTATTTT.

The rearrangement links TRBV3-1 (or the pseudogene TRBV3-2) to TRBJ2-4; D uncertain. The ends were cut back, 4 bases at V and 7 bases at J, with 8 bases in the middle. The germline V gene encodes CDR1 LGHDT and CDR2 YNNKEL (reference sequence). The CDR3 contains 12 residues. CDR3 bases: TGTGCCAGCAGCCTTTCAAGGAACATTCAGTACTTC. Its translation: CASSLSRNIQYF.

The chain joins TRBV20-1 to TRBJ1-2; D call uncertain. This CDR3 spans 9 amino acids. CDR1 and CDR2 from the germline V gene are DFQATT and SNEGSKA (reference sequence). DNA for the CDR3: TGCAGGGGGAACCTTGGCTACACCTTC. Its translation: CRGNLGYTF.

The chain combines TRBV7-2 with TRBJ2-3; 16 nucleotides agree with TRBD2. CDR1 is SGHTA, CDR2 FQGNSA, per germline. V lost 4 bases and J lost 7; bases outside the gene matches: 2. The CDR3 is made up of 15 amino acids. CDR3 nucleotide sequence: TGTGCCAGCAGCTCGGGACTAGCGGGGGGGCATACGCAGTATTTT. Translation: CASSSGLAGGHTQYF. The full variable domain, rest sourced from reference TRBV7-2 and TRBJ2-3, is GAGVSQSPSNKVTEKGKDVELRCDPISGHTALYWYRQSLGQGLEFLIYFQGNSAPDKSGLPSDRFSAERTGGSVSTLTIQRTQQEDSAVYLCASSSGLAGGHTQYFGPGTRLTVL.

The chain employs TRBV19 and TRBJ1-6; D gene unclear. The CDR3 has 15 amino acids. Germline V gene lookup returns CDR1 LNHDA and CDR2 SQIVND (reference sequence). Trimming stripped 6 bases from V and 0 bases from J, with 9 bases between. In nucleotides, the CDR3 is TGTGCCAGTAGGGAAGCGAGCTCCTATAATTCACCCCTCCACTTT. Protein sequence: CASREASSYNSPLHF.

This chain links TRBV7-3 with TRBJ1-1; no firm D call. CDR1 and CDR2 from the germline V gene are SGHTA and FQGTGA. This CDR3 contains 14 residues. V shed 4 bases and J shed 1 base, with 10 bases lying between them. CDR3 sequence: CASSSTGANTEAFF. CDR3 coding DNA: TGTGCCAGCAGCTCAACCGGAGCGAACACTGAAGCTTTCTTT.

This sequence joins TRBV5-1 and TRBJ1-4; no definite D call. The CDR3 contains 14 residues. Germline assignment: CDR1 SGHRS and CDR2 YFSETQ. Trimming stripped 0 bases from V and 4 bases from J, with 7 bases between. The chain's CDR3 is CASSLGRINEKLFF. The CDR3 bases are TGCGCCAGCAGCTTGGGACGGATTAATGAAAAACTGTTTTTT.

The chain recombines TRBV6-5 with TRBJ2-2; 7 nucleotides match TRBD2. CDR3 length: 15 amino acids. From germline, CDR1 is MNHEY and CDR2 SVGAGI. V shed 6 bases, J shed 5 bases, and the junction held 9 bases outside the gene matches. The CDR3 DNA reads TGTGCCAGCAGGTCGGGTAGGGGAGGGACCGGGGAGCTGTTTTTT. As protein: CASRSGRGGTGELFF.

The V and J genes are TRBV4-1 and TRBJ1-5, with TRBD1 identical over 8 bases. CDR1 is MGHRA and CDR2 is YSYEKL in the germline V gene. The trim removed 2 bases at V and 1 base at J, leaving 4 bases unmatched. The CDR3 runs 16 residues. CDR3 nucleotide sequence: TGCGCCAGCAGCCAATTCGGACAGGGCAGCAATCAGCCCCAGCATTTT. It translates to CASSQFGQGSNQPQHF.